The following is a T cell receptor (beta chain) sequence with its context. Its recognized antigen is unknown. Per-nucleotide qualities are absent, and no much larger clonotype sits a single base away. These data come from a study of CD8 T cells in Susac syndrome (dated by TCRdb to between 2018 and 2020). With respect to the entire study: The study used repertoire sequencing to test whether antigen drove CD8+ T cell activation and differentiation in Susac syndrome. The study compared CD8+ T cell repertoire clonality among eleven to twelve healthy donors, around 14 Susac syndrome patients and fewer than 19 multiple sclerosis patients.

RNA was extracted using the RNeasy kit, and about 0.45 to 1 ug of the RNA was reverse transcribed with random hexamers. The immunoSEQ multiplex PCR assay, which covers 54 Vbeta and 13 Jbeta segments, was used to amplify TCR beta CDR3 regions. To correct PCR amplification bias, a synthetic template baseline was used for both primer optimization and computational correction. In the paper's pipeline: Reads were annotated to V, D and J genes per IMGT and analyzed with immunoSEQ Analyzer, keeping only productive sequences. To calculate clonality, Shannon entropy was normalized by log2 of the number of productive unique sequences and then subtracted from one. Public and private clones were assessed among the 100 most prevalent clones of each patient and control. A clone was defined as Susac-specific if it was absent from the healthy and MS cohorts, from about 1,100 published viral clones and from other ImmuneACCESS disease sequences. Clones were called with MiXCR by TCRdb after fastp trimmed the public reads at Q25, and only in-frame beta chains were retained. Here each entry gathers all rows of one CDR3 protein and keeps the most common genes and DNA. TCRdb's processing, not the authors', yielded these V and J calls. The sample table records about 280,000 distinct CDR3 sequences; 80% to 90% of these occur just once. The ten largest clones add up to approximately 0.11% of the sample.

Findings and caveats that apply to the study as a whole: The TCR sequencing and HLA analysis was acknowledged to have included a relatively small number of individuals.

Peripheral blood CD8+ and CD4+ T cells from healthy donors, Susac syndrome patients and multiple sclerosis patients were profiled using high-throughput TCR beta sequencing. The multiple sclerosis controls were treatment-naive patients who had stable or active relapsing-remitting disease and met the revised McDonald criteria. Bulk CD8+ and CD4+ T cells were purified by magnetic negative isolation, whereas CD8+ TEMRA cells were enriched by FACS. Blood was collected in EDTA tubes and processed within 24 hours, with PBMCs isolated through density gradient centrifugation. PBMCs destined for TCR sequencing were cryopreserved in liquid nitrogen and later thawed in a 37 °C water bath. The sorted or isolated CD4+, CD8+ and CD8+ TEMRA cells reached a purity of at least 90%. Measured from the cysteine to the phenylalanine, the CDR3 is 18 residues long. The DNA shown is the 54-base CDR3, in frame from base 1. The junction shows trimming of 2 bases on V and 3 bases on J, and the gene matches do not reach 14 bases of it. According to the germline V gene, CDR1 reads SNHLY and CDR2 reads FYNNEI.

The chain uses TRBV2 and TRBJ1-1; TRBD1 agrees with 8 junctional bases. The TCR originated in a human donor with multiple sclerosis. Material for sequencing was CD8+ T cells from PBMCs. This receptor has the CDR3 CASSEPFTDREGDTEAFF. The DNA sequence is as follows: TGTGCCAGCAGTGAACCTTTCACGGACAGGGAAGGGGACACTGAAGCTTTCTTT.